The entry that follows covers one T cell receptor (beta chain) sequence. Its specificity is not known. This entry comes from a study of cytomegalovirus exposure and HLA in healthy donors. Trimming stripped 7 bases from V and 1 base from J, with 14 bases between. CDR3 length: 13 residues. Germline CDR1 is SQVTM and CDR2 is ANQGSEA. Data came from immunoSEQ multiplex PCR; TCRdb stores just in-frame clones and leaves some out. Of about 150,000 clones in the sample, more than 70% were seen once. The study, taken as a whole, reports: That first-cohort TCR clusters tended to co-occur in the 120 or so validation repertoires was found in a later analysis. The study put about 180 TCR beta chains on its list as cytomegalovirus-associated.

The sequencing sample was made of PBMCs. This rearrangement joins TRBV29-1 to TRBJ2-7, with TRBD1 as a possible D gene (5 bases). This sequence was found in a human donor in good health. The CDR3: CSGLGQGSYEQYF. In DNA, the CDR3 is TGCAGCGGCCTGGGGCAGGGATCCTACGAGCAGTACTTC.